This T cell receptor beta chain is from a study of HIV-infected patients and healthy controls. Study-wide results and limits: Compared with controls, mean Gini indices were significantly raised in HIV-infected repertoires, possibly indicating oligoclonality. Healthy control repertoires had roughly threefold more distinct CDR3s than untreated HIV+ repertoires, and higher Shannon diversity.

About this clonotype: No antigen is known for it.

Follow-up blood was drawn about 14 weeks, roughly three months, after antiretroviral therapy began. The repertoire came from unfractionated whole blood and reflected all unsorted peripheral T cells. Alpha and beta constant-region primers primed reverse transcription of about 500 ng RNA. Each of the alpha and beta chains got its own library through chain-specific third strand synthesis with indices. The cDNA received a 5' RACE adapter containing a random hexamer plus an SP2 sequencing primer site. Two random hexamers, added before amplification and joined, formed each molecule's 12-nucleotide barcode. TCRdb re-called the 5' RACE reads through MiXCR, storing one row per CDR3 protein. The sample holds thousands of distinct CDR3 sequences; over 7.5% are singletons and the top ten take 20% to 25%. The length of the CDR3 is 18 residues. Germline V gives CDR1 SGHTA, CDR2 FQGTGA. Trimming cost V 1 base and J 1 base; bases outside gene matches: 8.

V and J are TRBV7-3 and TRBJ2-3; TRBD2 matches 10 bases. Sequences were derived from blood, sampled during antiretroviral therapy. This receptor was taken from an adult with HIV infection. In nucleotides, the CDR3 is TGTGCCAGCAGCTTAAAATCCCCTAGCGGGGGAGGCACAGATACGCAGTATTTT. It codes for CASSLKSPSGGGTDTQYF.